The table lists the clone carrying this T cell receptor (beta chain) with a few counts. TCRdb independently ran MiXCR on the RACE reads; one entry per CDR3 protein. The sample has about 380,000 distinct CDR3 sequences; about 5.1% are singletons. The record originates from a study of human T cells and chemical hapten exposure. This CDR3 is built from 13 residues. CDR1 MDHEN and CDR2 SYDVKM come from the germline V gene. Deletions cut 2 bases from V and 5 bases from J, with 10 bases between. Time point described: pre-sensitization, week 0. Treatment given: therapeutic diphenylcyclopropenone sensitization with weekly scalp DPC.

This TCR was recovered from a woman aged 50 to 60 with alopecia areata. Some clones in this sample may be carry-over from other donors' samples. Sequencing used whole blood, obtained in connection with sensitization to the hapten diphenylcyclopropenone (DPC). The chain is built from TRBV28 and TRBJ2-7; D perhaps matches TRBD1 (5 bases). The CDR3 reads CASSLQGKDEQYF. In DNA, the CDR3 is TGTGCCAGCAGTTTACAGGGAAAGGACGAGCAGTACTTC.